This T cell receptor (beta chain) was sequenced for a study of T cells in Graves' hyperthyroidism and ophthalmopathy. Germline V gene data show CDR1 as LNHNV and CDR2 as YYDKDF (reference sequence). The CDR3 spans 15 residues. V gave up 4 bases and J gave up 5 bases; unmatched junction bases: 4. There were TCR beta CDR3 regions amplified from RNA transcripts. First-round RT-PCR with HTBI primers amplified the TCR CDR3 region. MiXCR, applied by TCRdb to the multiplex PCR reads, yields one record per CDR3 protein. The data contain under 350,000 distinct CDR3 sequences, 15% to 20% of them singletons. The sequence came from a woman between 45 and 65 years old with Graves' hyperthyroidism. Sample: blood. The V gene is TRBV15, the J gene TRBJ2-5, with 13 bases fitting TRBD2. The CDR3 DNA is TGTGCCACCAGCAAAGGACTAGCGGGAGTTGAGACCCAGTACTTC. This codes for CATSKGLAGVETQYF.